These T cell receptor beta chains were read from a single sample in a study of identical twins. MiXCR was run by TCRdb on the 5' RACE reads, yielding one entry per CDR3 protein. The table includes nearly 900,000 distinct CDR3 sequences, roughly 12% detected once. This sample was also put to use in a study of yellow fever vaccine responses in identical twins.

Sequenced: PBMCs. Every receptor here comes from a woman younger than 30 in good health. CDR3s include the opening cysteine and the closing phenylalanine or tryptophan. The D gene is left open where the match is weak. Clone sizes are given selectively: once, few, many, or a class where the clone is expanded.

V	J	size	D	DNA	CDR3
TRBV11-2	TRBJ1-6	few	-	TGTGCCAGCAGCTTTCAGGCAGTAGGGCATTCACCCCTCCACTTT	CASSFQAVGHSPLHF
TRBV13	TRBJ2-1	-	-	TGTGCCAGCAGCTTAGGGGCACTACGGTCCAAGAATGAGCAGTTCTTC	CASSLGALRSKNEQFF
TRBV12-3/TRBV12-4	TRBJ2-5	few	-	TGTGCCAGCAGTAGACCAGGGGCCCAAGAGACCCAGTACTTC	CASSRPGAQETQYF
TRBV3-1	TRBJ2-1	-	-	TGTGCCAGCAGCCCTCGGCGGGGTCCATTCAACAATGAGCAGTTCTTC	CASSPRRGPFNNEQFF
TRBV6-1	TRBJ2-1	-	-	TGTGCCGGGCGGACAGTGGAGGCCGATGAGCAGTTCTTC	CAGRTVEADEQFF
TRBV28	TRBJ1-2	-	-	TGTGCCAGCAGGCCCCAAACTGACCCTAACTATGGCTACACCTTC	CASRPQTDPNYGYTF
TRBV11-2	TRBJ2-2	-	-	TGTGCCAGCAGCTGGAGCGGGCAGAAGACCGGGGAGCTGTTTTTT	CASSWSGQKTGELFF
TRBV7-3	TRBJ2-3	-	TRBD2	TGTGCCAGCAGCCCCCGCCCCACAGCGGGGAGCACAGATACGCAGTATTTT	CASSPRPTAGSTDTQYF
TRBV5-5	TRBJ1-1	-	-	TGTGCCAGCAGCTTCGAGGTAACGTTGAACACTGAAGCTTTCTTT	CASSFEVTLNTEAFF
TRBV11-2	TRBJ2-5	-	TRBD2	TGTGCCAGCAGCCGGACTAGCGTACCCCAAGAGACCCAGTACTTC	CASSRTSVPQETQYF
TRBV7-9	TRBJ2-7	many	-	TGTGCCAGCAGCACTGAACCCCGAGGGTCCTACGAGCAGTACTTC	CASSTEPRGSYEQYF
TRBV19	TRBJ2-7	-	-	TGTGCCAGTAGCCCTGTTACAGGCTCCTACGAGCAGTACTTC	CASSPVTGSYEQYF
TRBV6-5	TRBJ2-7	-	TRBD1	TGTGCCAGCAGTTACGGGGGACAGGGGACTTACGAGCAGTACTTC	CASSYGGQGTYEQYF
TRBV12-3/TRBV12-4	TRBJ2-1	-	TRBD1	TGTGCCAGCAGTTTCAAAGGCGTTGGGGGGGACAGGGCCTACAATGAGCAGTTCTTC	CASSFKGVGGDRAYNEQFF
TRBV3-1	TRBJ2-1	-	TRBD1	TGTGCCAGCAGCCAAGCGGGACAGGGTCGTGAGCAGTTCTTC	CASSQAGQGREQFF
TRBV5-6	TRBJ1-4	-	TRBD1	TGTGCCAGCAGCCAAAGGACAGGGGGAAATGAAAAACTGTTTTTT	CASSQRTGGNEKLFF
TRBV20-1	TRBJ2-2	many	-	TGCAGTGCAAACAGGGACTACACCGGGGAGCTGTTTTTT	CSANRDYTGELFF
TRBV6-2/TRBV6-3	TRBJ2-3	few	TRBD2	TGTGCCAGCACGGGACTAGCATTTAATACGCAGTATTTT	CASTGLAFNTQYF
TRBV6-1	TRBJ2-5	-	-	TGTGCCAGCAGTGCCCAGGGTTTGGGAGAGACCCAGTACTTC	CASSAQGLGETQYF
TRBV6-1	TRBJ1-5	few	TRBD1	TGTGCCAGCAAGCTAACGACAGGGATCGGCAATCAGCCCCAGCATTTT	CASKLTTGIGNQPQHF
TRBV19	TRBJ2-4	-	-	TGTGCCAGTAGTATAACTCTTAGGGGAGAAAACATTCAGTACTTC	CASSITLRGENIQYF
TRBV4-1	TRBJ2-1	many	-	TGCGCCAGCAGCCTTTCGAGGGGCTCCTACAATGAGCAGTTCTTC	CASSLSRGSYNEQFF
TRBV28	TRBJ2-2	few	-	TGTGCCAGCAGTTTTGGGCACCTCTCGAACACCGGGGAGCTGTTTTTT	CASSFGHLSNTGELFF
TRBV3-1	TRBJ2-1	few	TRBD2	TGTGCCAGCAGCCAAGAGGCGGGGGGTTTCTCGGGCTACAATGAGCAGTTCTTC	CASSQEAGGFSGYNEQFF
TRBV15	TRBJ2-1	-	TRBD2	TGTGCCACCGGAACGGGGGGGCGGGTGGAGCAGTTCTTC	CATGTGGRVEQFF
TRBV12-3/TRBV12-4	TRBJ2-1	few	-	TGTGCCAGCAGTTTAGCGTTCGGTGAGCAGTTCTTC	CASSLAFGEQFF
TRBV14	TRBJ2-5	-	TRBD2	TGTGCCAGCAGCCAAGCCCGACTAGCGGGGATTGTAGAGACCCAGTACTTC	CASSQARLAGIVETQYF
TRBV24-1	TRBJ2-1	many	-	TGTGCCACCAGTGCCCGTGGACTTTACAATGAGCAGTTCTTC	CATSARGLYNEQFF
TRBV25-1	TRBJ2-5	-	-	TGTGCCAGCAGTGATGGAGTTGGGGAGACCCAGTACTTC	CASSDGVGETQYF
TRBV13	TRBJ1-1	-	-	TGTGCCAGCAGCTTAGGCCTGGGGGCTGAAGCTTTCTTT	CASSLGLGAEAFF
TRBV7-9	TRBJ2-5	-	TRBD1	TGTGCCAGCGGGAAGGGCACAGGGGCTGTTGTAGAGACCCAGTACTTC	CASGKGTGAVVETQYF
TRBV2	TRBJ1-5	-	TRBD1	TGTGCCAGCAGGGGGACAGCTACTGGCAATCAGCCCCAGCATTTT	CASRGTATGNQPQHF
TRBV5-1	TRBJ1-4	many	-	TGCGCCAGCAGCTTGGTGGGGGAAGGAGAAAAACTGTTTTTT	CASSLVGEGEKLFF
TRBV10-3	TRBJ2-1	few	TRBD2	TGTGCCATTGGACTAGCGGGAGCCTACAATGAGCAGTTCTTC	CAIGLAGAYNEQFF
TRBV19	TRBJ2-7	-	-	TGTGCCAGTAGTCCAATAGGGGAAACAGGACGGAGTACCTTCTACGAGCAGTACTTC	CASSPIGETGRSTFYEQYF
TRBV5-5	TRBJ1-3	-	-	TGTGCCAGCAGCTTGACAGGGCCTAACTCTGGAAACACCATATATTTT	CASSLTGPNSGNTIYF
TRBV12-3/TRBV12-4	TRBJ2-5	-	-	TGTGCCAGCAGTGCGCTAGCGTTGGGGGAGACCCAGTACTTC	CASSALALGETQYF
TRBV20-1	TRBJ1-5	-	-	TGCAGTGCTAGTGGGCAGGGGTATCAGCCCCAGCATTTT	CSASGQGYQPQHF
TRBV5-4	TRBJ1-1	once	-	TGTGCCAGCAGCATACATTTTTGGAACCCCGGAGGAGCTTTCTTT	CASSIHFWNPGGAFF
TRBV7-9	TRBJ2-7	-	TRBD2	TGTGCCAGCCTCGGGGACTACTCCTACGAGCAGTACTTC	CASLGDYSYEQYF
TRBV11-2	TRBJ2-1	few	-	TGTGCCAGCAGCTTAACTCAGGGTTTTTGGGAGTTCTTC	CASSLTQGFWEFF
TRBV13	TRBJ2-7	-	-	TGTGCCAGCAGCTTATACGGATCCTACGAGCAGTACTTC	CASSLYGSYEQYF
TRBV3-1	TRBJ1-1	few	-	TGTGCCAGCAGCCAAGATCGGGGGTATCAGGACCCTGAAGCTTTCTTT	CASSQDRGYQDPEAFF
TRBV7-9	TRBJ2-7	-	-	TGTGCCAGCAGCAGAGGGCCGCCCGAGCAGTACTTC	CASSRGPPEQYF
TRBV2	TRBJ2-3	few	-	TGTGCCAGCAGATCCGTTGGGGGTCCCACAGATACGCAGTATTTT	CASRSVGGPTDTQYF
TRBV5-1	TRBJ1-1	-	-	TGCGCCAGCAGCGGATGGACGGGGAGGAACACTGAAGCTTTCTTT	CASSGWTGRNTEAFF
TRBV14	TRBJ1-2	-	-	TGTGCCAGCAGCCCAGGGACACATATTAACTATGGCTACACCTTC	CASSPGTHINYGYTF
TRBV29-1	TRBJ2-2	-	TRBD2	TGCAGCGCTGGACTAGCGGGAATTCCAGGCGGGGAGCTGTTTTTT	CSAGLAGIPGGELFF
TRBV14	TRBJ2-6	-	-	TGTGCCAGCAGCCAATACGAGGGCAGCCTCAACTCTGGGGCCAACGTCCTGACTTTC	CASSQYEGSLNSGANVLTF
TRBV10-3	TRBJ2-7	few	TRBD1	TGTGCCATCAGCGGACAGGGCGGGTACGAGCAGTACTTC	CAISGQGGYEQYF